This record looks at one T cell receptor (beta chain) sequence and its context. What it binds is not known. The method was immunoSEQ multiplex PCR; TCRdb's version includes in-frame clones alone and lacks a portion of them. The table lists about 9,500 clones, approximately 88% of them singletons. The entry originates in a study of graft-versus-host responses after intestinal transplantation. For the study at large: Once they had received anti-thymocyte globulin induction, all recipients took tacrolimus and steroids for 2 to 4 years.

The CDR3 is made up of 15 amino acids. V gave up 1 base and J gave up 6 bases, with 15 bases separating them. CDR1 is LNHNV and CDR2 is YYDKDF in the germline V gene (reference sequence). The study's findings and limits: Graft-versus-host to host-versus-graft clonal ratios in allografts were high in patients with graft-donor T cell macrochimerism. There were GvH clones found in recipient marrow, and some of them appeared first in ileum or blood.

This rearrangement joins TRBV15 to TRBJ1-1; D is uncertain. The sequence was collected from a human patient who received an intestinal transplant, so some T cells may come from the graft donor. The sample in question was PBMCs, obtained roughly 35 weeks after intestinal transplant. The CDR3 nucleotides read TGTGCCACCAGCAGAGGGGCCCCCGCGCCCCCTGAAGCTTTCTTT. Translated: CATSRGAPAPPEAFF.